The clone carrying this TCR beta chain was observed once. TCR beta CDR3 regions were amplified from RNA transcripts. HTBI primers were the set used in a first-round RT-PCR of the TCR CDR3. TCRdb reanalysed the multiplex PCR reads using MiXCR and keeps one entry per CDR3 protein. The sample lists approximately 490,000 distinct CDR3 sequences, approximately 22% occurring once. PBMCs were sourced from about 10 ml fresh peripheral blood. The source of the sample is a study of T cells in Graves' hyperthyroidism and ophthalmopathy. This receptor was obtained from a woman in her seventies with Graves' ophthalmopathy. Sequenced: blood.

CDR3 DNA: TGTGCCAGCAGCTCGACAGGGTCTAGCACAGATACGCAGTATTTT. The encoded protein is CASSSTGSSTDTQYF. This sequence joins TRBV5-5 and TRBJ2-3, with TRBD1 identical over 7 bases. The CDR3 consists of 15 residues. The junction had 4 bases not matched to a gene; V was cut back by 3 bases and J by 0 bases. The V gene's germline CDR1 is SGHKS and CDR2 YYEKEE (reference sequence). The complete variable domain, with remaining parts taken from reference TRBV5-5 and TRBJ2-3, reads DAGVTQSPTHLIKTRGQQVTLRCSPISGHKSVSWYQQVLGQGPQFIFQYYEKEERGRGNFPDRFSARQFPNYSSELNVNALLLGDSALYLCASSSTGSSTDTQYFGPGTRLTVL.